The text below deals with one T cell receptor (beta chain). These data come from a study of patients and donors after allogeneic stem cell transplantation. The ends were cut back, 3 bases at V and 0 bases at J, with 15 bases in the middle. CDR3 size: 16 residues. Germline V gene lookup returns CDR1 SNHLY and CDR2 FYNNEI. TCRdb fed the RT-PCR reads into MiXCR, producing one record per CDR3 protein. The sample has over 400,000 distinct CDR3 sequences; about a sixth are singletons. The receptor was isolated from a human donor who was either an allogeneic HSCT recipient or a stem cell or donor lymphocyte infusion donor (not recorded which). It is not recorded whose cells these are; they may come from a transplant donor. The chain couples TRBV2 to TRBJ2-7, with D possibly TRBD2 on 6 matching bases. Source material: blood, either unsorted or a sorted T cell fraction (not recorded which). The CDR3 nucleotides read TGTGCCAGCAGTGAGGCCCAGCGGGCGTCCTCCTACGAGCAGTACTTC. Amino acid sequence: CASSEAQRASSYEQYF. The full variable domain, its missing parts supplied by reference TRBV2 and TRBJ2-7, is EPEVTQTPSHQVTQMGQEVILRCVPISNHLYFYWYRQILGQKVEFLVSFYNNEISEKSEIFDDQFSVERPDGSNFTLKIRSTKLEDSAMYFCASSEAQRASSYEQYFGPGTRLTVT.